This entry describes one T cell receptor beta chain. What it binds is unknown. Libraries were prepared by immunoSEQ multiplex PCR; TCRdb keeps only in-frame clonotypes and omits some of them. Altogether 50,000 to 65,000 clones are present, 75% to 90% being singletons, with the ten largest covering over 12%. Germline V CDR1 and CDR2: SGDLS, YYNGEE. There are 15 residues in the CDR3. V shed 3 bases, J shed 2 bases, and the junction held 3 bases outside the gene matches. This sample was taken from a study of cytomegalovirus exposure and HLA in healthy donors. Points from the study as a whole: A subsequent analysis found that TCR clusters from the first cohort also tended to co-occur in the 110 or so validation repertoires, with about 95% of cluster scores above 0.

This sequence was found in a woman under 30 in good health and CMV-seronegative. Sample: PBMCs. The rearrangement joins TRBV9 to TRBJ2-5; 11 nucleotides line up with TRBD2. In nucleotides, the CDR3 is TGTGCCAGCAGCGCCGGGACTAGCGGACAAGAGACCCAGTACTTC. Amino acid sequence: CASSAGTSGQETQYF.